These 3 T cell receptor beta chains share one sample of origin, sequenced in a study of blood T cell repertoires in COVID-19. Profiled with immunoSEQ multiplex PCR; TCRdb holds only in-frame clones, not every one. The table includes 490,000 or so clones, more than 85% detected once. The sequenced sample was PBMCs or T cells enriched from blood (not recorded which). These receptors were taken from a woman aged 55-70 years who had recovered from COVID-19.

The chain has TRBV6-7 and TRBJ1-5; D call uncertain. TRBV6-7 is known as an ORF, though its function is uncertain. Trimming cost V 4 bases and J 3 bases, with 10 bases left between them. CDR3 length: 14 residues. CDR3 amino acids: CASSCGETNQPQHF. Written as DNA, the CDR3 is TGTGCCAGCAGTTGCGGAGAGACCAATCAGCCCCAGCATTTT.

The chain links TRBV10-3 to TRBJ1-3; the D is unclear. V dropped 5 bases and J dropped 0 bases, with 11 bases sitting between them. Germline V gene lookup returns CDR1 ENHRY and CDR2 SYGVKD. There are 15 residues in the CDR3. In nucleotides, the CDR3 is TGTGCCATCAGTTCAGGTTTAAGCTCTGGAAACACCATATATTTT. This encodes CAISSGLSSGNTIYF.

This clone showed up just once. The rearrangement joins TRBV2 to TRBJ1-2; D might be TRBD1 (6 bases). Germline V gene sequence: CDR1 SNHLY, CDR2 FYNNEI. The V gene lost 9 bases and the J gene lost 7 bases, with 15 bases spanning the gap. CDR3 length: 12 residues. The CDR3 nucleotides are TGTGCCAGGCTTGGACGGGACACTGGCTACACCTTC. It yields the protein CARLGRDTGYTF.